Presented here are 24 T cell receptor beta chains from one specimen sequenced in a study of cytomegalovirus exposure and HLA in healthy donors. In the PCR, 60 Vbeta and 13 Jbeta primers were used. Here immunoSEQ multiplex PCR was the method, and the copy in TCRdb shows in-frame clones only, minus some. The table shows fewer than 150,000 clones, with around 79% occurring only once. The specimen sequenced was PBMCs. The receptors shown here come from a male donor in good health and CMV-seronegative.

The CDR3: CASSLGQRGAFF. CDR3 bases: TGTGCCAGCAGCCTCGGACAGCGCGGAGCTTTCTTT. The J gene is TRBJ1-1, the V gene TRBV13; TRBD1 is a possible D gene (6 bases). The CDR3 consists of 12 residues. V lost 5 bases to trimming and J lost 10 bases, with 14 bases between them. Germline V gene data show CDR1 as PRHDT and CDR2 as FYEKMQ (reference sequence).

In the case of this clone: It is unclear where the CDR3 begins or ends on the DNA, so no DNA is shown, and the CDR3 is as TCRdb lists it. The chain has TRBV27 and TRBJ2-7; the table's D call TRBD2 went unverified against the DNA. The CDR3 adds up to 17 amino acids, both ends counted. Germline V gene lookup returns CDR1 MNHEY and CDR2 SMNVEV (reference sequence). CDR3 loop: CASSSSGLAGRAYEQYF.

V usage is TRBV30 and J usage is TRBJ2-5; TRBD1 agrees at 7 bases. CDR3 size: 13 residues. The trim removed 0 bases at V and 2 bases at J, leaving 0 bases unmatched. Germline V lookup: CDR1 GTSNPN, CDR2 SVGIG (reference sequence). CDR3 protein: CAWSVGQQETQYF. CDR3 DNA sequence: TGTGCCTGGAGTGTGGGACAGCAAGAGACCCAGTACTTC.

The chain joins TRBV6-6 to TRBJ1-2; 8 bases fit TRBD1. Germline values: CDR1 MNHNY, CDR2 SVGAGI (reference sequence). The CDR3 runs 13 residues. V dropped 2 bases and J dropped 8; count of bases not matched to a gene: 4. In nucleotides, the CDR3 is TGTGCCAGCAGTTACCCGGACAGGGAAGGCTACACCTTC. This sequence encodes CASSYPDREGYTF.

The chain uses TRBV25-1 and TRBJ2-7; the D gene is possibly TRBD2 (6 bases). Trimming took off 1 base at V and 3 bases at J, with 22 bases between the two ends. The V gene's germline CDR1 is MGHDK and CDR2 SYGVNS. This CDR3 spans 18 amino acids. The CDR3 region is CASSELLGERAKDYEQYF. The CDR3 bases are TGTGCCAGCAGTGAATTATTGGGAGAGCGGGCGAAGGACTACGAGCAGTACTTC.

V is TRBV11-1 and J is TRBJ2-5; possible D gene TRBD2, 5 bases. This CDR3 region has 15 residues. V gave up 3 bases and J gave up 5 bases, with 16 bases separating them. Germline CDR1 is SGHAT and CDR2 is FQDESV (reference sequence). The CDR3 DNA follows: TGTGCCAGCAGCTTGCCTGGCGCCTCGGGGGAGACCCAGTACTTC. This translates into CASSLPGASGETQYF.

This chain uses TRBV27 with TRBJ2-3, with D unresolved. The CDR3 is 13 amino acids. Trimming took off 2 bases at V and 4 bases at J, with 7 bases between the two ends. In germline, CDR1 is MNHEY, CDR2 SMNVEV (reference sequence). The CDR3 loop is CASSLSRSDTQYF. As DNA, the CDR3 is TGTGCCAGCAGTTTAAGCCGGTCAGATACGCAGTATTTT.

Note on this clone: One end of the junction varies from germline; a read error may be responsible. This sequence joins TRBV30 and TRBJ1-2, with 8 bases lining up with TRBD1. The CDR3 covers 15 residues. Germline-derived CDR1 and CDR2 are GTSNPN and SVGIG (reference sequence). The CDR3 nucleotides read TGTGCCTGGAGGGACAGGGTGTCCCTGTTCTATGGCTACCCCTTC. Translation: CAWRDRVSLFYGYPF.

The CDR3 is CASSLGKRAQETQYF. DNA for the CDR3: TGCGCCAGCAGCTTGGGAAAGCGGGCCCAAGAGACCCAGTACTTC. The genes are TRBV5-1 and TRBJ2-5, with a weak D call TRBD2 (6 bases). This CDR3 spans 15 amino acids. Germline V gives CDR1 SGHRS, CDR2 YFSETQ. V was pared by 0 bases and J by 1 base, with 10 bases between.

J is TRBJ1-3 and V is TRBV9; 9 nucleotides match TRBD1. Trimming cost V 2 bases and J 3 bases; bases outside gene matches: 9. Germline V gene data show CDR1 as SGDLS and CDR2 as YYNGEE. CDR3 length: 17 amino acids. The CDR3 nucleotides read TGTGCCAGCAGCGTTACAGGGGGCGGAAATGGTGGAAACACCATATATTTT. This encodes CASSVTGGGNGGNTIYF.

This clone was observed once. This sequence joins TRBV11-2 and TRBJ2-1, with TRBD2 as a possible D gene (5 bases). The germline gives CDR1 SGHAT, CDR2 FQNNGV. There are 14 residues in the CDR3. The V end was cut by 1 base, the J end by 8 bases, with 12 bases between. The CDR3 protein is CASSLGTLWHEQFF. The DNA for the CDR3 is TGTGCCAGCAGCTTAGGGACTCTCTGGCATGAGCAGTTCTTC.

The V call is TRBV30, the J call TRBJ2-6; tentative D call: TRBD2 (5 bases). V lost 0 bases to trimming and J lost 2 bases, with 5 bases between them. This CDR3 contains 14 residues. Germline V gene lookup returns CDR1 GTSNPN and CDR2 SVGIG (reference sequence). CDR3 bases: TGTGCCTGGAGTGTACTAGCTGGGGCCAACGTCCTGACTTTC. It is translated as CAWSVLAGANVLTF.

This clone appeared once. The V gene is TRBV29-1, the J gene TRBJ2-7, with 7 bases aligning to TRBD1. CDR1 and CDR2 from the germline V gene are SQVTM and ANQGSEA. V was pared by 6 bases and J by 5 bases, with 4 bases of the junction left unmatched. The CDR3 runs to 11 residues. The CDR3 sequence is CSVNQGDEQYF. CDR3 sequence (DNA): TGCAGCGTAAATCAGGGGGACGAGCAGTACTTC.

This clone came up a few times. The chain has TRBV14 and TRBJ2-3; TRBD1 agrees at 10 bases. Germline values: CDR1 SGHDN, CDR2 FVKESK. The CDR3 contains 15 residues. The junction had 6 bases not matched to a gene; V was cut back by 5 bases and J by 4 bases. As DNA, the CDR3 is TGTGCCAGCAGCGCGACAGGGGGCGCAGCAGATACGCAGTATTTT. Translating it yields CASSATGGAADTQYF. The whole variable domain, filled in from reference TRBV14 and TRBJ2-3, reads EAGVTQFPSHSVIEKGQTVTLRCDPISGHDNLYWYRRVMGKEIKFLLHFVKESKQDESGMPNNRFLAERTGGTYSTLKVQPAELEDSGVYFCASSATGGAADTQYFGPGTRLTVL.

This sequence joins TRBV4-1 and TRBJ1-1, with D perhaps matching TRBD1 (6 bases). CDR3 length: 14 residues. V lost 4 bases and J lost 6, with 15 bases in between. Germline CDR1 and CDR2: MGHRA and YSYEKL. As DNA, the CDR3 is TGCGCCAGCAGCCCCCACAGGGAACAGGCTGAAGCTTTCTTT. Its translation: CASSPHREQAEAFF.

The V gene is TRBV27, the J gene TRBJ1-2; tentative D call: TRBD1 (6 bases). The CDR3 runs 15 residues. CDR1 and CDR2 (germline): MNHEY, SMNVEV (reference sequence). Trimming stripped 3 bases from V and 4 bases from J, with 15 bases between. CDR3 bases: TGTGCCAGCAGTTTCTACCCATTAGGGGGCTATGGCTACACCTTC. Amino acids: CASSFYPLGGYGYTF.

This clone has a handful of counts. The chain uses TRBV7-2 and TRBJ1-1; tentatively, D is TRBD1 (6 bases). The V end was cut by 1 base, the J end by 8 bases, with 17 bases between. The CDR3 spans 15 residues. Germline CDR1 reads SGHTA; CDR2 reads FQGNSA. The CDR3 bases are TGTGCCAGCAGCTTAGTACAGGGAGACTTTGGGGAAGCTTTCTTT. It yields the protein CASSLVQGDFGEAFF.

The gene calls are TRBV7-2 and TRBJ2-3; unclear D gene. This CDR3 contains 12 residues. Germline CDR1 is SGHTA and CDR2 is FQGNSA. V lost 5 bases to trimming and J lost 6 bases, with 9 bases between them. CDR3 in amino acids: CASSPTVDTQYF. The CDR3 DNA follows: TGTGCCAGCAGCCCCACTGTCGATACGCAGTATTTT.

This clone was picked up one time. The chain is built from TRBV19 and TRBJ1-5, with 12 bases lining up with TRBD1. Germline V lookup: CDR1 LNHDA, CDR2 SQIVND (reference sequence). The CDR3 consists of 19 residues. Trimming removed 4 bases from V and 1 base from J; junction bases left unmatched: 11. The CDR3 DNA sequence: TGTGCCAGTAGTACGTCACTCGGGACAGGGGGCTTGAGCAATCAGCCCCAGCATTTT. Encoded protein: CASSTSLGTGGLSNQPQHF.

With regard to this clone: Its ends do not fully match the called genes, so a read error is possible. V and J are TRBV5-1 and TRBJ2-5, with a tentative D call TRBD1 (6 bases). Per the germline V gene, CDR1 is SGHRS and CDR2 is YFSETQ. CDR3 length equals 15 residues. CDR3: CSSRPLRGLGETQYF. The CDR3 DNA is TGCTCCAGCAGGCCGCTCAGGGGATTGGGAGAGACCCAGTACTTC.

The CDR3 loop reads CAWGSTGIEGASTEAFF. DNA of the CDR3: TGTGCCTGGGGGAGTACGGGAATAGAGGGGGCTAGCACTGAAGCTTTCTTT. The chain links TRBV30 to TRBJ1-1; 7 positions agree with TRBD1. The junction had 19 bases not matched to a gene; V was cut back by 5 bases and J by 4 bases. The CDR3 has 17 residues. CDR1 and CDR2 from the germline V gene are GTSNPN and SVGIG (reference sequence).

The chain couples TRBV15 to TRBJ2-3; maybe TRBD1 (5 bases). Looked up from germline, CDR1 is LNHNV and CDR2 is YYDKDF (reference sequence). The CDR3 is 16 residues long. V dropped 3 bases and J dropped 2 bases, with 15 bases sitting between them. CDR3 DNA sequence: TGTGCCACCAGCAGGCGTCTGGGCAGGGACACAGATACGCAGTATTTT. Amino acids: CATSRRLGRDTDTQYF.

The count of this clone is one. The CDR3 loop is CASSQAGTGHYEQYF. The CDR3, as DNA: TGTGCCAGCAGCCAGGCCGGGACGGGACACTACGAGCAGTACTTC. The chain recombines TRBV4-2 with TRBJ2-7; D is perhaps TRBD1 (6 bases). The CDR3 is 15 residues long. The V end was cut by 3 bases, the J end by 3 bases, with 15 bases between. The germline gives CDR1 LGHNA, CDR2 YNFKEQ.

CDR3 bases: TGCGCCAGCAGCCAAGATGTAGGGAGTGGCTACACCTTC. Its translation: CASSQDVGSGYTF. This chain uses TRBV4-3 with TRBJ1-2; D is unresolved. The CDR3 has 13 amino acids. V lost 0 bases and J 7 bases, leaving 9 bases between the germline ends. Germline assignment: CDR1 LGHNA and CDR2 YSLEER.